The T cell receptor (beta chain) described here comes from a study of OX40 agonist ivuxolimab in advanced cancers. Study-wide background: The dose-escalation cohort had hepatocellular carcinoma, melanoma, renal cell or head and neck cancer. Partial responses were achieved by three patients: one hepatocellular carcinoma, two cutaneous melanoma. Study-wide findings and caveats: Researchers did not establish what antigens the expanded peripheral T cells target.

Autoimmune disease history or systemic immunosuppression led to patient exclusion. As regards this clone: Antigen unknown.

CDR3 length: 13 residues. CDR1 is ENHRY, CDR2 SYGVKD, per germline. V dropped 10 bases and J dropped 0 bases, with 11 bases sitting between them. TCRdb's copy holds only in-frame clones and misses some; the assay was immunoSEQ multiplex PCR. The table shows approximately 67,000 clones, with around 83% occurring only once. The TCR comes from an adult with an advanced solid tumor such as melanoma, head and neck, liver or kidney cancer. The sequencing used CD4+ or CD8+ T cells sorted from blood, collected in a trial of the OX40 agonist ivuxolimab. V gene TRBV10-3 combines with J gene TRBJ2-3, with D unclear. The CDR3 coding sequence is TGTGCCAGCCAATTACTGAGCACAGATACGCAGTATTTT. Translated: CASQLLSTDTQYF.